This TCR beta chain was captured by sequencing in a study of T cell responses to AZD1222 COVID-19 vaccine. Overall study findings and caveats: No repertoire was sampled before or during the peak T cell response, only after it. Spike-specific TCR breadth and depth both grew after two AZD1222 doses. The span of vaccine-associated CD4 TCRs extended across spike, with dominance at 160-218 and 743-854. Clonal diversity was possibly underestimated, and white British individuals and females predominated among donors.

CDR3 length equals 15 residues. The germline gives CDR1 SGHRS, CDR2 YFSETQ. Trimming stripped 0 bases from V and 1 base from J, with 10 bases between. The method was immunoSEQ multiplex PCR; TCRdb's version includes in-frame clones alone and lacks a portion of them. The sample shows 150,000 to 160,000 clones, approximately 87% of them seen only once. To note about this clone: The antigen is undetermined.

Sequencing was performed on peripheral blood, taken on day 0 of MenACWY control vaccination. The origin of this receptor is an adult in good health. This chain links TRBV5-1 with TRBJ1-1; D not resolved. The CDR3 reads CASSLESFENTEAFF. The CDR3 DNA follows: TGCGCCAGCAGCTTGGAATCTTTTGAGAACACTGAAGCTTTCTTT.